This T cell receptor (beta chain) was profiled in a study of blood T cells in healthy people across ages. The study, taken as a whole, reports: PBMCs went unsorted, and a conclusive naive versus antigen-experienced comparison was therefore prevented. TCR beta diversity was tightly associated with the proportion of naive T cells. Higher diversity and more naive CD4+ cells were features of long-lived donors, compared to aged donors. The study regarded diversity estimates from one million T cells as underestimates.

A second PCR, run for roughly 7 to 12 cycles, used a sample-barcoded 5' primer plus a J-beta primer mix. TCRdb reprocessed the 5' RACE reads via MiXCR and lists one record per CDR3 protein. The sample includes approximately 940,000 distinct CDR3 sequences, around 46% of them seen just once. The V segment lost 5 bases and the J segment 0 bases; nucleotides outside the gene matches: 4. Germline-derived CDR1 and CDR2 are MNHEY and SVGAGI. CDR3 size: 15 residues. Concerning this clonotype itself: Its antigen is unknown.

This sequence joins TRBV6-5 and TRBJ2-7; 10 bases align to TRBD1. This receptor was identified in a man aged 25-45 years in good health. The sample was blood. The CDR3, as DNA: TGTGCCAGCAGTGCCAGGGACAGGGGCTCCTACGAGCAGTACTTC. Protein product: CASSARDRGSYEQYF.